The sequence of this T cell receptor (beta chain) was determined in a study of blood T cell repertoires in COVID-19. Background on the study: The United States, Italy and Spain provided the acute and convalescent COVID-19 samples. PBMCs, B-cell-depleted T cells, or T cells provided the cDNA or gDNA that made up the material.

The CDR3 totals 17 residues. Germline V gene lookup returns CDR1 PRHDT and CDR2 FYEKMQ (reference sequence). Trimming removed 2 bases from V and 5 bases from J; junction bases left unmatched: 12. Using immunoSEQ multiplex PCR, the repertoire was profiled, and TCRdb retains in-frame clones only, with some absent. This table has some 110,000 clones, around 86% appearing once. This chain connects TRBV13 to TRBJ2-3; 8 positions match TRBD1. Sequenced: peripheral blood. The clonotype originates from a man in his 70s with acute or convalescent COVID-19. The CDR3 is CASSLNGLGQGRDTQYF. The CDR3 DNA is TGTGCCAGCAGCTTAAATGGACTCGGACAGGGAAGAGATACGCAGTATTTT.